One T cell receptor beta chain is described in this entry. Its target is unknown. Sampled while nominally healthy, donors likely had unrecorded immune exposures. These data originate in a study of cytomegalovirus exposure and HLA in healthy donors. Study context: A prior analysis found 117 million unique TCR beta sequences from some 190 million T cells. There were roughly 80 million unique TCRs (from HLA-typed donors) in an early data release. Study observations and caveats: In a later analysis, the majority of CMV-associated beta chains seemingly showed HLA restriction.

The PCR ran on 60 Vbeta and 13 Jbeta primers. Method: immunoSEQ multiplex PCR; TCRdb's copy keeps in-frame clones and lacks some. The sample comprises about 120,000 clones, 65% to 80% of which are singletons, and 11% rests with the top ten. The TCR sequence derives from a man in his forties in good health and CMV-seropositive. The sample taken for sequencing was PBMCs.

The CDR3 DNA reads TGTGCCAGCAACCCCCGGGCAGGGGAAACCCAGTACTTC. It encodes CASNPRAGETQYF. J is TRBJ2-5 and V is TRBV7-9; D may be TRBD1 (6 bases). Trimming cost V 7 bases and J 8 bases, with 17 bases left between them. The CDR3 sequence is 13 residues long. From germline, CDR1 is SEHNR and CDR2 FQNEAQ (reference sequence). Filled out from reference TRBV7-9 and TRBJ2-5, the complete variable domain reads DTGVSQNPRHKITKRGQNVTFRCDPISEHNRLYWYRQTLGQGPEFLTYFQNEAQLEKSRLLSDRFSAERPKGSFSTLEIQRTEQGDSAMYLCASNPRAGETQYFGPGTRLLVL.